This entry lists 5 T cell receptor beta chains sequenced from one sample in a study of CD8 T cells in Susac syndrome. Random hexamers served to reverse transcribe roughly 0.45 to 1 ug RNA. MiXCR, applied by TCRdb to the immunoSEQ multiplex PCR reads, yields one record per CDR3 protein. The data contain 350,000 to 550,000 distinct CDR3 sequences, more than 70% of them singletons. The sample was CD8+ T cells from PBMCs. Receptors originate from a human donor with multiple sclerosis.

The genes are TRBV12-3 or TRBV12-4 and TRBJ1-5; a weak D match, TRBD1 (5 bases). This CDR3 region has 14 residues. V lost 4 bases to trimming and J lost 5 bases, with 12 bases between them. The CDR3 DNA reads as TGTGCCAGCAGTTACGGGACGGACTATCAGCCCCAGCATTTT. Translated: CASSYGTDYQPQHF.

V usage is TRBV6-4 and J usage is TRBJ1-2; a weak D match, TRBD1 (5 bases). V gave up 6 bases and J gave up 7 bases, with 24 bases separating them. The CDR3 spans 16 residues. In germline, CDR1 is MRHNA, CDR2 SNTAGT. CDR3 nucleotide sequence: TGTGCCAGCAGCCACGGATCGGAACCGGGGGGAGGTGGCTACACCTTC. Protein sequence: CASSHGSEPGGGGYTF.

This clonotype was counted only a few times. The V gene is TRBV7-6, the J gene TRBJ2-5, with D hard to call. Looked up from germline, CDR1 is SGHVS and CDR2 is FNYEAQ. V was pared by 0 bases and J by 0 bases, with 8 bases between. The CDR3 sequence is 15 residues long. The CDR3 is CASSLASEYQETQYF. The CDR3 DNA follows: TGTGCCAGCAGCTTAGCGTCAGAGTACCAAGAGACCCAGTACTTC.

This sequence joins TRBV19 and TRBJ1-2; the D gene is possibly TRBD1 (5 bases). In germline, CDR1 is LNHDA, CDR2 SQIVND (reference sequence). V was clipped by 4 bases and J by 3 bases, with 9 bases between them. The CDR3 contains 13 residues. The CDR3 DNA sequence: TGTGCCAGTAGTACCGTAGGGGACTATGGCTACACCTTC. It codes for CASSTVGDYGYTF.

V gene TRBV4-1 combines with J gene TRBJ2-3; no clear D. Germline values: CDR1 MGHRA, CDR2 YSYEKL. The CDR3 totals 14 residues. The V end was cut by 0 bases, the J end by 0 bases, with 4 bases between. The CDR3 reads CASSQESSTDTQYF. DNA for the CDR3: TGCGCCAGCAGCCAAGAATCCAGCACAGATACGCAGTATTTT.